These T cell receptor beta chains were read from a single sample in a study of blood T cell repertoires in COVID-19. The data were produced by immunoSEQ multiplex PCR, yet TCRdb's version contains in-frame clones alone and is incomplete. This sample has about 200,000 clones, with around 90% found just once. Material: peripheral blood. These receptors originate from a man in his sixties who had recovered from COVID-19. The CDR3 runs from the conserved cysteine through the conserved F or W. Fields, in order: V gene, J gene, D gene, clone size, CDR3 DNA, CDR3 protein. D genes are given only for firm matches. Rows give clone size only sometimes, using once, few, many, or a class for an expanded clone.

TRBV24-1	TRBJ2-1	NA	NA	TGTGCCACCAGTGACCCTGGGGCGGGGACCCCCTCCTACAATGAGCAGTTCTTC	CATSDPGAGTPSYNEQFF
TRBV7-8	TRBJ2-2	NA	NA	TGTGCCAGCAGCTTACGCACCGGGGAGCTGTTTTTT	CASSLRTGELFF
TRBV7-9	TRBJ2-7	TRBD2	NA	TGTGCCAGCGTTGGTAGCGGGAGGGCCAGGGTCGAGCAGTACTTC	CASVGSGRARVEQYF
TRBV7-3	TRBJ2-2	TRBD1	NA	TGTGCCAGCAGCTCCACAGGGGTAGGAGCCGGGGAGCTGTTTTTT	CASSSTGVGAGELFF
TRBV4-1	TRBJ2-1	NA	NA	TGCGCCAGCAGCCAAGAGAGGGTAAAGGGATCATACAATGAGCAGTTCTTC	CASSQERVKGSYNEQFF
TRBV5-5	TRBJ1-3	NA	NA	TGTGCCAGCAGCTCCTTTCGGGGAGGAGGAAACACCATATATTTT	CASSSFRGGGNTIYF
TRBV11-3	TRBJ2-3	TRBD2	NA	TGTGCCAGCAGCTTTGGACTAGCGCGCACAGATACGCAGTATTTT	CASSFGLARTDTQYF
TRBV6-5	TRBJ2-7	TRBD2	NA	TGTGCCAGCAGTTACATTAGCGGGTCCTACGAGCAGTACTTC	CASSYISGSYEQYF
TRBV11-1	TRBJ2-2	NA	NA	TGTGCCAGCAGCTTAGCCAGGGGCTTGACCGGGGAGCTGTTTTTT	CASSLARGLTGELFF
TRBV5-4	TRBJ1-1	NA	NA	TGTGCCAGCAAGGCCACAGGGTACACTGAAGCTTTCTTT	CASKATGYTEAFF
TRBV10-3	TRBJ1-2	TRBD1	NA	TGTGCCACCTCGGACAGGGGGCTTGGCTACACCTTC	CATSDRGLGYTF
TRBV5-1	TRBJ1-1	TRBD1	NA	TGCGCCAGCAGCCTGACAGGGATGAACACTGAAGCTTTCTTT	CASSLTGMNTEAFF
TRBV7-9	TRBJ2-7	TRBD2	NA	TGTGCCAGCAGCTGGGGGGGAGGATTCTACGAGCAGTACTTC	CASSWGGGFYEQYF
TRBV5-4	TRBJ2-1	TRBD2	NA	TGTGCCAGCAGCTTGCGGGGGGGCCTCTCCAATGAGCAGTTCTTC	CASSLRGGLSNEQFF
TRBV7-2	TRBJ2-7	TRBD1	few	TGTGCCAGCAGCAAGACCCGGACAGGGGGTTCCTACGAGCAGTACTTC	CASSKTRTGGSYEQYF
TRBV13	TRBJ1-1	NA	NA	TGTGCCAGCAGCTTAGGGGGGGCCACTGAAGCTTTCTTT	CASSLGGATEAFF
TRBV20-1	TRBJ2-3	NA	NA	TGCAGTGCTAGTTTAGCGTCCGGCACGCAGTATTTT	CSASLASGTQYF
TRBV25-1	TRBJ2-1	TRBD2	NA	TGTGCCAGCCGTACGGGGGGCTACAATGAGCAGTTCTTC	CASRTGGYNEQFF
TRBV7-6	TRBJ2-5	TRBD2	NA	TGTGCCAGCAGCTTAGTTAGCGGGGGGCTCGCGGAGACCCAGTACTTC	CASSLVSGGLAETQYF
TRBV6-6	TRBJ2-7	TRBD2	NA	TGTGCCAGCAGACCCGGGACTAGCGGCTACGAGCAGTACTTC	CASRPGTSGYEQYF
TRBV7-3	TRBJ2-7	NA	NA	TGTGCCAGCAGCACCGCAGGGACTTCGGCGTACGAGCAGTACTTC	CASSTAGTSAYEQYF
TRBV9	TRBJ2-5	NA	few	TGTGCCAGCAGCGTAGAGCTGAGGGGGGAGACCCAGTACTTC	CASSVELRGETQYF
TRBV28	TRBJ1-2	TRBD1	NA	TGTGCCAGCAGGCGGGACAGGGTGTCGGGTGGCTACACCTTC	CASRRDRVSGGYTF
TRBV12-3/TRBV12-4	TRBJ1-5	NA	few	TGTGCCAGCAGTTTGGAGGGGAGTCAGCCCCAGCATTTT	CASSLEGSQPQHF
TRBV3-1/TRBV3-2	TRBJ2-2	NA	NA	TGTGCCAGCAGCCAGGCATTAATGGTGAACACCGGGGAGCTGTTTTTT	CASSQALMVNTGELFF
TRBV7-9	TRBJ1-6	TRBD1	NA	TGTGCCAGCAGTTCGGACAGGTTTTATAATTCACCCCTCCACTTT	CASSSDRFYNSPLHF
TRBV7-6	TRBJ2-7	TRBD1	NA	TGTGCCAGCAGCTTAGCTGGGACAGGGGGCTTCAACGAGCAGTACTTC	CASSLAGTGGFNEQYF
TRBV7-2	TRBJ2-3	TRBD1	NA	TGTGCCAGCAGCCCTCGACAGGGACGCACAGATACGCAGTATTTT	CASSPRQGRTDTQYF
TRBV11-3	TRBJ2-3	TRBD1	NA	TGTGCCAGCAGCCAAGGGACAGGGGGTAAGGATACGCAGTATTTT	CASSQGTGGKDTQYF
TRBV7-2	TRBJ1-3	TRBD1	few	TGTGCCAGCGGGACAGGGTTTGGAAACACCATATATTTT	CASGTGFGNTIYF
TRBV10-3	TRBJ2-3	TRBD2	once	TGTGCCACTAGCGGGAGAAGTAACACAGATACGCAGTATTTT	CATSGRSNTDTQYF
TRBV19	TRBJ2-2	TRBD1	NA	TGTGCCAGTAGTATACCTCCGGGACAGGTCTCCGGGGAGCTGTTTTTT	CASSIPPGQVSGELFF
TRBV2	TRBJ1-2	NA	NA	TGTGCCAGCAGTGAACCTATAGGTCCAGGATCTAACTATGGCTACACCTTC	CASSEPIGPGSNYGYTF
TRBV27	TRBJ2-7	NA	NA	TGTGCCAGCAGTTTTTGGAGCTCCTACGAGCAGTACTTC	CASSFWSSYEQYF
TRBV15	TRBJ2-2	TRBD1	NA	TGTGCCACCAGCAGCCCATCCGGGACAGGGTGGGGCAACACCGGGGAGCTGTTTTTT	CATSSPSGTGWGNTGELFF
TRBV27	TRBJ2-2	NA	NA	TGTGCCAGCAGTTGGCAGCGGCCGAACACCGGGGAGCTGTTTTTT	CASSWQRPNTGELFF
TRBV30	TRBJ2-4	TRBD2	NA	TGTGCCTGGACTCCGGGGGGTCCAACCAAAAACATTCAGTACTTC	CAWTPGGPTKNIQYF
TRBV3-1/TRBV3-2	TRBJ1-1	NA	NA	TGTGCCAGCAGCCATCTCCCCAGGGGTCCTGAAGCTTTCTTT	CASSHLPRGPEAFF
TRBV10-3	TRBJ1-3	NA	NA	TGTGCCATCAGTAGGCAGGGGCTCTCTGGAAACACCATATATTTT	CAISRQGLSGNTIYF
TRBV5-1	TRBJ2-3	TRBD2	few	TGCGCCAGCAGCGTCGGGAGGGGCACAGATACGCAGTATTTT	CASSVGRGTDTQYF
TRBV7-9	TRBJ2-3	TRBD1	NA	TGTGCCAGCAGCTTGGACAGGGCTGGCACAGATACGCAGTATTTT	CASSLDRAGTDTQYF
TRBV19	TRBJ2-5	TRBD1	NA	TGTGCCAGTAGTACTATTCGGACAGGGGGATTGGAGACCCAGTACTTC	CASSTIRTGGLETQYF
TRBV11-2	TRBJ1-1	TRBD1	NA	TGTGCCAGCAGCAGTATGCGAAACGAGGGGGCAACTTTCTTT	CASSSMRNEGATFF
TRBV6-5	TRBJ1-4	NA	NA	TGTGCCAGCACGCAGGGCGGAAGTAATGAAAAACTGTTTTTT	CASTQGGSNEKLFF
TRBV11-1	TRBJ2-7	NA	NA	TGTGCCAGCACCGCGACTACAGGGCCCTACGAGCAGTACTTC	CASTATTGPYEQYF
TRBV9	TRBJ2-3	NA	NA	TGTGCCAGCAGCGTAGAACAGGGTGAGGATACGCAGTATTTT	CASSVEQGEDTQYF
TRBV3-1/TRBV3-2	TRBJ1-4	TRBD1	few	TGTGCCAGCAGCCAACGGACAGGGAATGAAAAACTGTTTTTT	CASSQRTGNEKLFF
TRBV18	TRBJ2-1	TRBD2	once	TGTGCCAGCTCGGACATAGCGGGGTCACTGAATGAGCAGTTCTTC	CASSDIAGSLNEQFF
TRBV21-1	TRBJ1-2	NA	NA	TGTGCCAGCAGCAAAGTAACAGGGGGATCCTATGGCTACACCTTC	CASSKVTGGSYGYTF
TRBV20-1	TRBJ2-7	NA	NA	TGCAGTGCTCGCGACACCTACGAGCAGTACTTC	CSARDTYEQYF
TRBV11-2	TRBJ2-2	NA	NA	TGTGCCAGCAGCCCTTCATTGGCGGGCGGGGAGCTGTTTTTT	CASSPSLAGGELFF